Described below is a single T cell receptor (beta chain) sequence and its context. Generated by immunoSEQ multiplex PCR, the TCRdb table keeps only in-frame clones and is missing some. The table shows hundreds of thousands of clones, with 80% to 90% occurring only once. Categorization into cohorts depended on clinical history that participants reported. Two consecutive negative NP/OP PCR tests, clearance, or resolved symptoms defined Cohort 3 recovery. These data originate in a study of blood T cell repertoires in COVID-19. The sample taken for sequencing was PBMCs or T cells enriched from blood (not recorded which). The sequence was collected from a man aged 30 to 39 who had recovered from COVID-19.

Written as DNA, the CDR3 is TGTGCCATCAGTGACCCAGATGGAGGGAGAGGGTACGAGCAGTACTTC. Translated, it gives CAISDPDGGRGYEQYF. The chain links TRBV10-3 to TRBJ2-7; tentatively, D is TRBD2 (6 bases). V lost 3 bases and J 4 bases, leaving 19 bases between the germline ends. The CDR3 consists of 16 residues. The V gene's germline CDR1 is ENHRY and CDR2 SYGVKD.